Here is one T cell receptor (beta chain) with its context. The data originate from a study of cytomegalovirus exposure and HLA in healthy donors. Amplification used 60 Vbeta primers and 13 Jbeta primers. Here immunoSEQ multiplex PCR was the method, and the copy in TCRdb shows in-frame clones only, minus some. The table shows around 120,000 clones, with just under 80% occurring only once. In germline, CDR1 is LNHDA, CDR2 SQIVND (reference sequence). V shed 3 bases, J shed 2 bases, and the junction held 4 bases outside the gene matches. The CDR3 consists of 14 residues. This sequence was found in a woman between 35 and 50 years old in good health and CMV-seronegative. The sample consisted of PBMCs. The rearrangement links TRBV19 to TRBJ2-7, with 7 bases lining up with TRBD2. The CDR3 DNA reads as TGTGCCAGTAGTATGGGACTACCCCCCTACGAGCAGTACTTC. Protein: CASSMGLPPYEQYF.